This TCR beta chain was sequenced in a study of monozygotic twins with inflammatory bowel disease. Per germline, CDR1 MNHEY and CDR2 SVGEGT. There are 15 residues in the CDR3. From its re-call of the 5' RACE reads, TCRdb lists each CDR3 protein once, without DNA. This table holds 300,000 to 350,000 distinct CDR3 sequences. This chain connects TRBV6-2 or TRBV6-3 to TRBJ2-1; the D call of TRBD1 rests on TCRdb alone, since no DNA is present to check it. This receptor was identified in a human donor with ulcerative colitis or Crohn's disease, or a healthy co-twin of an affected twin (not recorded which). The sequenced sample was blood. The CDR3 sequence: CASSYRGSSYNEQFF.